The 23 T cell receptor beta chains reported below all come from one sample, sequenced in a study of cytomegalovirus exposure and HLA in healthy donors. Primers included in the PCR were 60 Vbeta and 13 Jbeta primers. Sequenced by immunoSEQ multiplex PCR; TCRdb stores in-frame clones only, minus some. The sample lists tens of thousands of clones; nearly 80% were seen once. Input material: PBMCs. These receptors came from a man aged 35 to 55 in good health and CMV-seronegative.

The rearrangement uses TRBV5-1 and TRBJ2-5, with 8 bases identical to TRBD1. The V gene's germline CDR1 is SGHRS and CDR2 YFSETQ. This CDR3 comprises 15 residues. J was trimmed by 5 bases and V by 1 base; bases with no gene match: 7. The CDR3 sequence: CASSLTGGISETQYF. The CDR3 nucleotides are TGCGCCAGCAGCTTGACAGGGGGAATTTCTGAGACCCAGTACTTC.

This clone was counted only a few times. CDR3 sequence (DNA): TGTGCCACCAGCAGAGAACGGGGGGCTTCCTACGAGCAGTACTTC. This encodes CATSRERGASYEQYF. V is TRBV15 and J is TRBJ2-7; perhaps TRBD2 as D (7 bases). Trimming took off 0 bases at V and 1 base at J, with 10 bases between the two ends. The CDR3 contains 15 residues. Germline values: CDR1 LNHNV, CDR2 YYDKDF (reference sequence).

The rearrangement joins TRBV7-2 to TRBJ2-7; 10 bases are a match to TRBD2. Trimming at V came to 4 bases and at J to 4 bases, leaving 7 bases not matched to a gene. The CDR3 is 15 amino acids. The germline CDR1 and CDR2 sequences are SGHTA and FQGNSA. This CDR3 is CASSSELAGQYEQYF. The CDR3, as DNA: TGTGCCAGCAGCTCGGAACTAGCGGGGCAGTACGAGCAGTACTTC.

The V gene is TRBV5-6, the J gene TRBJ1-2, with D possibly matching TRBD1 (6 bases). The CDR3 contains 15 residues. Germline V gene sequence: CDR1 SGHDT, CDR2 YYEEEE. The V end lost 0 bases, the J end lost 4 bases, and 13 bases lay between the germline ends. CDR3 coding DNA: TGTGCCAGCAGCTTGGAGTTGGACAGTCTCTATGGCTACACCTTC. This translates into CASSLELDSLYGYTF. The full variable domain, rest sourced from reference TRBV5-6 and TRBJ1-2, is DAGVTQSPTHLIKTRGQQVTLRCSPKSGHDTVSWYQQALGQGPQFIFQYYEEEERQRGNFPDRFSGHQFPNYSSELNVNALLLGDSALYLCASSLELDSLYGYTFGSGTRLTVV.

This chain uses TRBV7-8 with TRBJ1-1; 8 bases match TRBD1. The CDR3 is made up of 11 amino acids. CDR1 SGHVS and CDR2 FQNEAQ come from the germline V gene. V lost 8 bases and J lost 7; bases outside the gene matches: 3. The CDR3 is CASGGTGEAFF. The CDR3 DNA reads TGTGCCAGCGGGGGGACAGGTGAAGCTTTCTTT.

The chain joins TRBV30 to TRBJ2-3; TRBD1 is a possible D gene (6 bases). This CDR3 is built from 16 residues. Germline CDR1 is GTSNPN and CDR2 is SVGIG (reference sequence). Trimming removed 1 base from V and 3 bases from J, with 17 bases in between. The CDR3 protein is CAWSGRVGGRTDTQYF. For the CDR3, the DNA is TGTGCCTGGAGTGGGCGGGTAGGGGGTAGGACAGATACGCAGTATTTT. The entire variable domain, with the rest obtained from reference TRBV30 and TRBJ2-3, is as follows: SQTIHQWPATLVQPVGSPLSLECTVEGTSNPNLYWYRQAAGRGLQLLFYSVGIGQISSEVPQNLSASRPQDRQFILSSKKLLLSDSGFYLCAWSGRVGGRTDTQYFGPGTRLTVL.

The rearrangement links TRBV19 to TRBJ1-2, with 10 positions matching TRBD1. The ends lost 7 bases at V and 0 bases at J; junction bases unmatched: 8. The CDR3 totals 16 residues. Germline loops: CDR1 LNHDA, CDR2 SQIVND (reference sequence). In DNA, the CDR3 is TGTGCCAGTACCCGACAGGGGGCCGGTGCTAACTATGGCTACACCTTC. It encodes CASTRQGAGANYGYTF.

This clone was counted between two and nine times. V is TRBV5-4 and J is TRBJ2-2; perhaps TRBD2 as D (5 bases). The CDR3 totals 15 residues. Germline loops: CDR1 SGHNT, CDR2 YYREEE (reference sequence). V lost 4 bases, J lost 2 bases, and 12 bases lay in between. The DNA of the CDR3 is TGTGCCAGCAGCGCGCGGGCTCCAAACACCGGGGAGCTGTTTTTT. Residues: CASSARAPNTGELFF.

J is TRBJ2-2 and V is TRBV29-1; 11 bases match TRBD2. There are 14 residues in the CDR3. V lost 5 bases and J lost 4; bases outside the gene matches: 3. Per the germline V gene, CDR1 is SQVTM and CDR2 is ANQGSEA. DNA for the CDR3: TGCAGCGTTTTAGCGGGAGGGATCACCGGGGAGCTGTTTTTT. Protein product: CSVLAGGITGELFF.

The chain carries TRBV5-1 and TRBJ2-5; weak D call: TRBD2 (6 bases). The germline CDR1 and CDR2 sequences are SGHRS and YFSETQ. Deletions cut 4 bases from V and 5 bases from J, with 15 bases between. The CDR3 extends over 14 amino acids. The CDR3 DNA sequence: TGCGCCAGCAGCGGCGGGACCCCGCCGGAGACCCAGTACTTC. The encoded protein is CASSGGTPPETQYF.

The chain has TRBV5-4 and TRBJ2-7; 7 positions agree with TRBD1. Per the germline V gene, CDR1 is SGHNT and CDR2 is YYREEE (reference sequence). This CDR3 has 13 residues. The junction had 4 bases not matched to a gene; V was cut back by 1 base and J by 6 bases. CDR3 bases: TGTGCCAGCAGCTTGAAGGGGGCTATCGAGCAGTACTTC. This codes for CASSLKGAIEQYF. The variable domain in full, with the rest retrieved from reference TRBV5-4 and TRBJ2-7, is ETGVTQSPTHLIKTRGQQVTLRCSSQSGHNTVSWYQQALGQGPQFIFQYYREEENGRGNFPPRFSGLQFPNYSSELNVNALELDDSALYLCASSLKGAIEQYFGPGTRLTVT.

The chain joins TRBV9 to TRBJ2-1; 7 bases line up with TRBD2. V gave up 7 bases and J gave up 0 bases; unmatched junction bases: 7. The length of the CDR3 is 15 residues. Germline V gives CDR1 SGDLS, CDR2 YYNGEE. The CDR3 nucleotides read TGTGCCAGCGCCAACGGGGGGAGCTCCTACAATGAGCAGTTCTTC. This sequence encodes CASANGGSSYNEQFF. The full variable domain, its missing parts supplied by reference TRBV9 and TRBJ2-1, is DSGVTQTPKHLITATGQRVTLRCSPRSGDLSVYWYQQSLDQGLQFLIQYYNGEERAKGNILERFSAQQFPDLHSELNLSSLELGDSALYFCASANGGSSYNEQFFGPGTRLTVL.

This clone was picked up one time. The gene calls are TRBV29-1 and TRBJ2-1; D unresolved. Germline V gives CDR1 SQVTM, CDR2 ANQGSEA. Trimming removed 4 bases from V and 4 bases from J, with 8 bases in between. The CDR3 runs 12 residues. CDR3 nucleotides: TGCAGCGTTGTCTACTCTTACAATGAGCAGTTCTTC. Its translation: CSVVYSYNEQFF.

This clone has just one count. The V gene is TRBV14, the J gene TRBJ2-7, with a weak D call TRBD1 (6 bases). From germline, CDR1 is SGHDN and CDR2 FVKESK. The CDR3 extends over 15 amino acids. The V and J ends lost 3 bases and 0 bases respectively, with 12 bases between them. CDR3 region: CASSHWTEASYEQYF. The CDR3 coding sequence is TGTGCCAGCAGCCACTGGACAGAGGCCTCCTACGAGCAGTACTTC.

This rearrangement joins TRBV6-1 to TRBJ2-2; unclear D gene. The V end lost 6 bases, the J end lost 3 bases, and 11 bases lay between the germline ends. There are 14 residues in the CDR3. Germline V CDR1 and CDR2: MNHNS, SASEGT. The CDR3 here is CASRVSPYTGELFF. Written as DNA, the CDR3 is TGTGCCAGCAGGGTTAGTCCCTACACCGGGGAGCTGTTTTTT.

This sequence joins TRBV18 and TRBJ2-1, with D possibly matching TRBD2 (6 bases). With 5 bases removed from V and 3 bases from J, the gap between germline ends came to 14 bases. CDR3 length equals 15 residues. Germline V gives CDR1 KGHSH, CDR2 LQKENI. As DNA, the CDR3 is TGTGCCAGCTCATCTCGACTAGTCCTCTACAATGAGCAGTTCTTC. The encoded protein is CASSSRLVLYNEQFF.

The gene calls are TRBV7-3 and TRBJ2-1; the D gene is possibly TRBD2 (7 bases). The CDR3 consists of 16 residues. Germline V gene data show CDR1 as SGHTA and CDR2 as FQGTGA. The germline V and J ends were trimmed by 5 bases and 4 bases, with 18 bases remaining between them. CDR3 region: CASSLVGGRVYNEQFF. The CDR3 nucleotides read TGTGCCAGCAGCCTGGTAGGGGGGAGGGTTTACAATGAGCAGTTCTTC. Combining the CDR3 with reference TRBV7-3 and TRBJ2-1 gives the whole variable domain GAGVSQTPSNKVTEKGKYVELRCDPISGHTALYWYRQSLGQGPEFLIYFQGTGAADDSGLPNDRFFAVRPEGSVSTLKIQRTERGDSAVYLCASSLVGGRVYNEQFFGPGTRLTVL.

This clone was found a few times. The gene calls are TRBV28 and TRBJ2-5; maybe TRBD2 (6 bases). V was cut by 11 bases and J by 7 bases, with 20 bases left in between. This CDR3 has 13 residues. Looked up from germline, CDR1 is MDHEN and CDR2 is SYDVKM. CDR3 in DNA: TGTGCCGCCGCGGGGCTTCTCGTGGGGACCCAGTACTTC. Translating gives CAAAGLLVGTQYF.

V and J are TRBV7-2 and TRBJ2-7; 7 nucleotides agree with TRBD1. The CDR3 is 14 amino acids. The V gene's germline CDR1 is SGHTA and CDR2 FQGNSA. Trimming removed 3 bases from V and 1 base from J; junction bases left unmatched: 3. The CDR3 here is CASSFRQGSYEQYF. The CDR3, as DNA: TGTGCCAGCAGCTTTAGACAGGGATCCTACGAGCAGTACTTC.

The V and J genes are TRBV2 and TRBJ1-1; D is undetermined. V was trimmed by 2 bases and J by 4 bases, leaving 5 bases between them. This CDR3 has 12 amino acids. The germline V gene encodes CDR1 SNHLY and CDR2 FYNNEI. The chain's CDR3 is CASSEIGTEAFF. CDR3 DNA sequence: TGTGCCAGCAGTGAAATCGGCACTGAAGCTTTCTTT.

The V gene is TRBV27, the J gene TRBJ2-3; 10 bases align to TRBD2. Trimming at V came to 6 bases and at J to 1 base, leaving 7 bases not matched to a gene. Germline CDR1 and CDR2: MNHEY and SMNVEV (reference sequence). The CDR3 has 16 amino acids. The CDR3 here is CASRRAGTSGTDTQYF. CDR3 DNA: TGTGCCAGCAGAAGAGCCGGGACTAGCGGCACAGATACGCAGTATTTT.

The chain employs TRBV4-3 and TRBJ2-3; 14 nucleotides line up with TRBD2. CDR1 is LGHNA and CDR2 is YSLEER in the germline V gene. This CDR3 is built from 19 residues. Germline trimming cut 1 base from V and 1 base from J; bases unmatched to any gene: 7. Written as DNA, the CDR3 is TGCGCCAGCAGCCAAGGGGGACTAGCGGGAGTCGTAGGCACAGATACGCAGTATTTT. Translation: CASSQGGLAGVVGTDTQYF.

This clone was observed a handful of times. This sequence joins TRBV7-3 and TRBJ2-3, with D perhaps TRBD2 (5 bases). Germline values: CDR1 SGHTA, CDR2 FQGTGA. Trimming removed 1 base from V and 3 bases from J, with 14 bases in between. The CDR3 has 16 residues. The CDR3 region is CASSLMAGLNTDTQYF. In DNA form, the CDR3 reads TGTGCCAGCAGCTTAATGGCTGGACTTAATACAGATACGCAGTATTTT.